Each of the 31 T cell receptor beta chains below was sequenced from the same sample in a study of T cells after yellow fever vaccination (dated by TCRdb to about 2019). The sample's treatment or condition label, in plain terms: live attenuated yellow fever vaccine strain. Receptors were amplified or captured by 5' RACE. The data were produced on an Illumina HiSeq 2500. The public reads were quality trimmed at Q25 with fastp and then assembled into clones with MiXCR by TCRdb, keeping productive beta chains. Each entry is one CDR3 protein sequence, shown with its most common DNA and genes. Here the sample has 60,000 to 85,000 distinct CDR3 sequences; roughly 6.9% occur a single time. The top ten constitute about 33% of the sample. The sequences come from CD8+ T cells sorted from PBMCs, collected 5 to 6 days after the first yellow fever vaccination. These receptor sequences come from a man younger than 35 who received the YFV17D yellow fever vaccine.

This clonotype was seen ten or more times. The chain combines TRBV4-1 with TRBJ1-1; D unresolved. V lost 3 bases and J lost 0, with 8 bases in between. From germline, CDR1 is MGHRA and CDR2 YSYEKL. The CDR3 spans 14 residues. This CDR3 is CASSHGGMNTEAFF. In DNA form, the CDR3 reads TGCGCCAGCAGCCACGGAGGAATGAACACTGAAGCTTTCTTT.

This clonotype was counted ten times or more. This sequence joins TRBV5-1 and TRBJ2-3; no firm D call. Trimming left V 4 bases short and J 1 base short, with 10 bases between. From germline, CDR1 is SGHRS and CDR2 YFSETQ. The CDR3 has 14 residues. CDR3 nucleotide sequence: TGCGCCAGCAGCCCCGAGCTAGGCACAGATACGCAGTATTTT. Translated: CASSPELGTDTQYF.

There are a few counts of this clonotype. This chain links TRBV6-5 with TRBJ2-7, with D perhaps matching TRBD1 (5 bases). Trimming stripped 0 bases from V and 4 bases from J, with 13 bases between. The CDR3 length is 15 residues. In germline, CDR1 is MNHEY, CDR2 SVGAGI. The CDR3 coding sequence is TGTGCCAGCAGTTACTCGCAATTTGGGGCATACGAGCAGTACGTC. Translation gives CASSYSQFGAYEQYV.

This clonotype appeared many times. This sequence joins TRBV7-9 and TRBJ1-1; the D gene is possibly TRBD1 (6 bases). Per germline, CDR1 SEHNR and CDR2 FQNEAQ (reference sequence). The ends were cut back, 4 bases at V and 6 bases at J, with 18 bases in the middle. The CDR3 spans 15 residues. The CDR3 reads CASSSPRGALSEAFF. DNA for the CDR3: TGTGCCAGCAGCTCACCCCGGGGGGCACTCTCTGAAGCTTTCTTT.

This clonotype occurred once. Germline is not matched at one junction end, which may reflect a read error. This chain connects TRBV19 to TRBJ2-1; TRBD1 agrees at 8 bases. CDR3 length: 13 residues. CDR1 is LNHDA and CDR2 is SQIVND in the germline V gene (reference sequence). CDR3 amino acids: CASSIRDRHSFAF. The CDR3 nucleotides are TGTGCCAGTAGTATCAGGGACAGGCACTCCTTTGCTTTC. Drawing the rest from reference TRBV19 and TRBJ2-1, the complete variable domain is DGGITQSPKYLFRKEGQNVTLSCEQNLNHDAMYWYRQDPGQGLRLIYYSQIVNDFQKGDIAEGYSVSREKKESFPLTVTSAQKNPTAFYLCASSIRDRHSFAFGPGTRLTVL.

This clonotype has a count of ten or more. The J gene is TRBJ1-1, the V gene TRBV7-6; weak D call: TRBD1 (5 bases). From germline, CDR1 is SGHVS and CDR2 FNYEAQ. The CDR3 contains 14 residues. V was cut by 1 base and J by 3 bases, with 9 bases left in between. The CDR3 nucleotides are TGTGCCAGCAGCTTAGGTGACAGTTACACTGAAGCTTTCTTT. The encoded protein is CASSLGDSYTEAFF.

This clonotype was recorded at least ten times. The chain uses TRBV29-1 and TRBJ2-1; 8 nucleotides match TRBD1. This CDR3 is 12 amino acids long. The trim removed 3 bases at V and 9 bases at J, leaving 4 bases unmatched. CDR1 SQVTM and CDR2 ANQGSEA come from the germline V gene. CDR3 amino acids: CSVEGQVREQFF. DNA for the CDR3: TGCAGCGTTGAGGGACAGGTTCGTGAGCAGTTCTTC.

This clonotype was counted many times. V and J are TRBV20-1 and TRBJ2-2; 10 nucleotides align to TRBD1. Germline CDR1 and CDR2: DFQATT and SNEGSKA (reference sequence). The CDR3 extends over 13 amino acids. V trimming: 6 bases; J trimming: 6 bases; junction bases outside the gene matches: 4. CDR3 amino acids: CSAQTGGSGELFF. The CDR3 DNA follows: TGCAGTGCGCAGACAGGGGGCTCCGGGGAGCTGTTTTTT.

In its sample, this clonotype was seen a few times. The chain employs TRBV12-3 or TRBV12-4 and TRBJ2-5, with 11 bases fitting TRBD2. V was clipped by 6 bases and J by 5 bases; unmatched bases: 11. The CDR3 extends over 16 amino acids. CDR3 nucleotide sequence: TGTGCCAGCAGCCGCTCTAGCGGGGGGCCGTTGGAGACCCAGTACTTC. Residues: CASSRSSGGPLETQYF.

The J gene is TRBJ2-7, the V gene TRBV7-6; tentatively, D is TRBD1 (6 bases). V gave up 6 bases and J gave up 0 bases, with 15 bases separating them. The germline gives CDR1 SGHVS, CDR2 FNYEAQ. The CDR3 consists of 15 residues. The CDR3 is CASSTEMGASYEQYF. For the CDR3, the DNA is TGTGCCAGCAGTACGGAGATGGGGGCCTCCTACGAGCAGTACTTC.

This clonotype was counted ten times or more. The J gene is TRBJ2-7, the V gene TRBV9; D is ambiguous. Germline-derived CDR1 and CDR2 are SGDLS and YYNGEE. Trimming removed 4 bases from V and 5 bases from J, with 10 bases in between. This CDR3 contains 12 residues. As DNA, the CDR3 is TGTGCCAGCAGCCCCGAGTCCCACGAGCAGTACTTC. Translating gives CASSPESHEQYF.

The rearrangement links TRBV7-6 to TRBJ2-5; D remains ambiguous. The CDR3 has 14 residues. V was pared by 3 bases and J by 3 bases, with 11 bases between. The germline gives CDR1 SGHVS, CDR2 FNYEAQ. The CDR3 region has the DNA TGTGCCAGCAGCTTTAACGACTTGGAAGAGACCCAGTACTTC. It is translated as CASSFNDLEETQYF.

This clonotype was counted only a few times. The gene calls are TRBV7-9 and TRBJ2-5, with D possibly being TRBD1 (5 bases). In germline, CDR1 is SEHNR, CDR2 FQNEAQ (reference sequence). Trimming left V 5 bases short and J 1 base short, with 17 bases between. This CDR3 has 16 residues. CDR3 bases: TGTGCCAGCAGCCCCTTCCGCAGGGCGATCCAAGAGACCCAGTACTTC. Translating it yields CASSPFRRAIQETQYF.

The chain has TRBV10-3 and TRBJ2-1; 12 bases are shared with TRBD2. This CDR3 has 16 amino acids. The V gene's germline CDR1 is ENHRY and CDR2 SYGVKD. Trimming cost V 7 bases and J 8 bases; bases outside gene matches: 12. The CDR3 region is CAITQRSSGGADEQFF. The CDR3 DNA reads TGTGCCATCACCCAGAGGTCTAGCGGGGGGGCTGATGAGCAGTTCTTC.

Ten or more counts support this clonotype. The CDR3 nucleotides are TGTGCCAGCAGCCGCCGACAGGGGGCTTTCGAAAATACGCAGTATTTT. Amino acids: CASSRRQGAFENTQYF. The gene calls are TRBV7-9 and TRBJ2-3; 10 bases agree with TRBD1. Germline lookup yields CDR1 SEHNR and CDR2 FQNEAQ (reference sequence). This CDR3 contains 16 residues. Trimming at V came to 5 bases and at J to 7 bases, leaving 12 bases not matched to a gene.

The chain links TRBV18 to TRBJ1-1; possible D gene TRBD1, 6 bases. This CDR3 is 15 amino acids long. Trimming stripped 0 bases from V and 4 bases from J, with 12 bases between. The germline gives CDR1 KGHSH, CDR2 LQKENI. Here the CDR3 reads CASSPPTGGSTEAFF. DNA of the CDR3: TGTGCCAGCTCACCACCGACAGGCGGATCCACTGAAGCTTTCTTT.

The chain has TRBV4-3 and TRBJ2-1; D may be TRBD2 (6 bases). V lost 3 bases and J 7 bases, leaving 16 bases between the germline ends. CDR1 is LGHNA and CDR2 is YSLEER in the germline V gene. This CDR3 is built from 15 residues. The CDR3 region is CASSQSAGIPNEQFF. The CDR3 DNA reads TGCGCCAGCAGCCAGTCGGCGGGGATCCCGAATGAGCAGTTCTTC.

The chain is built from TRBV5-4 and TRBJ1-3, with D perhaps matching TRBD1 (6 bases). The V end was cut by 2 bases, the J end by 1 base, with 7 bases between. CDR3 size: 14 residues. Germline V gene data show CDR1 as SGHNT and CDR2 as YYREEE (reference sequence). In nucleotides, the CDR3 is TGTGCCAGCAGCTTTGGACAGTCTGGAAACACCATATATTTT. Protein product: CASSFGQSGNTIYF.

This clonotype was seen ten or more times. This chain joins TRBV5-1 and TRBJ1-2; 7 positions agree with TRBD1. Germline CDR1 and CDR2: SGHRS and YFSETQ. J gave up 2 bases and V 4 bases, and 11 bases lay outside the gene matches. There are 16 residues in the CDR3. The CDR3 nucleotides are TGCGCCAGCAGCACCACGCCGGGACAGTCCAACTATGGCTACACCTTC. This codes for CASSTTPGQSNYGYTF. Drawing the rest from reference TRBV5-1 and TRBJ1-2, the complete variable domain is KAGVTQTPRYLIKTRGQQVTLSCSPISGHRSVSWYQQTPGQGLQFLFEYFSETQRNKGNFPGRFSGRQFSNSRSEMNVSTLELGDSALYLCASSTTPGQSNYGYTFGSGTRLTVV.

This clonotype was picked up a small number of times. The chain combines TRBV20-1 with TRBJ2-7; maybe TRBD2 (6 bases). Germline V gene lookup returns CDR1 DFQATT and CDR2 SNEGSKA (reference sequence). The V gene lost 0 bases and the J gene lost 3 bases, with 12 bases spanning the gap. CDR3 length: 14 amino acids. The CDR3 DNA follows: TGCAGTGCTAGAGATCTTCGCGGGGACTACGAGCAGTACGTC. Its translation: CSARDLRGDYEQYV.

J is TRBJ2-3 and V is TRBV4-1; TRBD2 matches 13 bases. The CDR3 covers 16 residues. Germline loops: CDR1 MGHRA, CDR2 YSYEKL. Trimming at V came to 4 bases and at J to 7 bases, leaving 8 bases not matched to a gene. The CDR3 here is CASSPSTSGGAHTQYF. In nucleotides, the CDR3 is TGCGCCAGCAGCCCTTCCACTAGCGGGGGGGCACATACGCAGTATTTT.

This clonotype occurred a few times. Mismatch with germline at one junction end may stem from a read error. This chain connects TRBV27 to TRBJ1-3; D is undetermined. This CDR3 comprises 15 residues. The V gene's germline CDR1 is MNHEY and CDR2 SMNVEV (reference sequence). This CDR3 is CTSSQDRYLGNTIYF. The CDR3 DNA follows: TGCACCAGCAGCCAAGACCGTTACCTCGGGAACACCATATATTTT.

The CDR3 region is CASSTRQGPTYNEQFF. DNA for the CDR3: TGTGCCAGTAGTACCAGACAGGGACCGACCTACAATGAGCAGTTCTTC. The J gene is TRBJ2-1, the V gene TRBV19; 7 bases line up with TRBD1. The CDR3 runs to 16 residues. Per the germline V gene, CDR1 is LNHDA and CDR2 is SQIVND (reference sequence). Trimming at V came to 4 bases and at J to 2 bases, leaving 8 bases not matched to a gene.

This chain links TRBV5-4 with TRBJ1-1; D is uncertain. V was pared by 2 bases and J by 3 bases, with 5 bases between. Germline V gives CDR1 SGHNT, CDR2 YYREEE (reference sequence). The CDR3 consists of 12 residues. The CDR3 DNA reads TGTGCCAGCAGCTTATCCGACACTGAAGCTTTCTTT. Translated, it gives CASSLSDTEAFF.

In its sample, this clonotype was seen a few times. The chain couples TRBV12-3 or TRBV12-4 to TRBJ1-6; D call uncertain. V lost 5 bases and J lost 14, with 13 bases in between. The CDR3 has 12 residues. The CDR3 DNA follows: TGTGCCAGCAGTCTCTGGGATTTCACCCTCCACTTT. Amino acid sequence: CASSLWDFTLHF.

V usage is TRBV12-3 or TRBV12-4 and J usage is TRBJ2-1; TRBD2 agrees at 9 bases. V shed 7 bases and J 2 bases; nucleotides not matched to a gene: 6. CDR3 length: 15 amino acids. The CDR3 sequence: CASTQTSGPYNEQFF. The DNA for the CDR3 is TGTGCCAGCACCCAGACTAGCGGACCCTACAATGAGCAGTTCTTC.

This clonotype was seen more than once but under ten times. This rearrangement joins TRBV27 to TRBJ2-1; 8 bases map to TRBD2. The CDR3 has 16 amino acids. The germline CDR1 and CDR2 sequences are MNHEY and SMNVEV (reference sequence). Trimming cost V 2 bases and J 5 bases; bases outside gene matches: 8. In DNA, the CDR3 is TGTGCCAGCAGTTTACTGTCCGGGGGGGCCGACAATGAGCAGTTCTTC. It translates to CASSLLSGGADNEQFF.

This clonotype was found a few times. The chain joins TRBV13 to TRBJ2-3; D gene uncertain. The germline CDR1 and CDR2 sequences are PRHDT and FYEKMQ (reference sequence). V dropped 5 bases and J dropped 3 bases, with 15 bases sitting between them. This CDR3 is 15 amino acids long. For the CDR3, the DNA is TGTGCCAGCAGCACGAAGGGTGTGGGGACAGATACGCAGTATTTT. Amino acid sequence: CASSTKGVGTDTQYF.

This chain uses TRBV12-3 or TRBV12-4 with TRBJ2-1; the match to TRBD2 covers 16 bases. The length of the CDR3 is 17 residues. J lost 6 bases, V lost 5 bases, and 7 bases had no gene match. The CDR3 reads CASSPGLAGGPGNEQFF. The CDR3 DNA follows: TGTGCCAGCAGTCCGGGACTAGCGGGGGGGCCGGGCAATGAGCAGTTCTTC.

This clonotype appeared a few times. This chain links TRBV20-1 with TRBJ2-3; 10 nucleotides agree with TRBD2. V shed 3 bases, J shed 5 bases, and the junction held 8 bases outside the gene matches. Germline V CDR1 and CDR2: DFQATT, SNEGSKA (reference sequence). The CDR3 is made up of 15 amino acids. The CDR3 here is CSASTLAGGGDTQYF. The CDR3 DNA reads TGCAGTGCTAGCACCTTAGCGGGGGGTGGAGATACGCAGTATTTT.

The V call is TRBV7-9, the J call TRBJ2-7, with D uncertain. V lost 4 bases to trimming and J lost 2 bases, with 3 bases between them. The CDR3 is 11 residues long. Germline loops: CDR1 SEHNR, CDR2 FQNEAQ (reference sequence). The CDR3 sequence is CASSYTYEQYF. CDR3 bases: TGTGCCAGCAGCTATACCTACGAGCAGTACTTC.